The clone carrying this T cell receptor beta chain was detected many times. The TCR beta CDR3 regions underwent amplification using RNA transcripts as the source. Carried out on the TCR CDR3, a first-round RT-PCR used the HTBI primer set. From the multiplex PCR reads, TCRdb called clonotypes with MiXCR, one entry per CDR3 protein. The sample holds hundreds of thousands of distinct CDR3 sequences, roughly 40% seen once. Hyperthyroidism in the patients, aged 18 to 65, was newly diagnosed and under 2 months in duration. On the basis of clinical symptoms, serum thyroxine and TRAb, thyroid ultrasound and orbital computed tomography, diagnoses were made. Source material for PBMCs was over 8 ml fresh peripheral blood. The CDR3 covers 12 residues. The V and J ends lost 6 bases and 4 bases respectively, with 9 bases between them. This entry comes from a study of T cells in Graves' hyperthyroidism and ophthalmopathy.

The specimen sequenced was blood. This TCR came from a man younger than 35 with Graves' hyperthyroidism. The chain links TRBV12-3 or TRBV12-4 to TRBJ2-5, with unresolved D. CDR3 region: CASSTAGETQYF. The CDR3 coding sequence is TGTGCCAGCAGCACCGCCGGAGAGACCCAGTACTTC.